This TCR beta chain was identified during a study of siplizumab effects on memory and regulatory T cells. Study-wide points: Siplizumab significantly brought down the alloreactive sequences that trace back to unstimulated CD4+ memory cells. A minor fraction of alloreactive clones, and no more, mapped to unstimulated subsets.

CDR1 and CDR2 (germline): MNHEY, SMNVEV (reference sequence). CDR3 length equals 17 residues. The ends lost 5 bases at V and 5 bases at J; junction bases unmatched: 13. The mixed lymphocyte reaction cells were cocultured at 37°C for less than seven days. In this sample, this clone turned up a few times. Antigen specificity is unknown. Sequencing was performed with immunoSEQ multiplex PCR; in TCRdb, only in-frame clones are kept and a portion is missing. Among roughly 3,500 clones, 55% were seen once, and the ten largest hold about 40%. The rearrangement uses TRBV27 and TRBJ2-7; the match to TRBD2 covers 12 bases. The sequence was obtained from a human donor in good health; the cells came from an allogeneic mixed lymphocyte reaction. Some clones in this sample may be carry-over from other donors' samples. Specimen: CFSE-low (dividing) CD8+ T cells sorted from an allogeneic mixed lymphocyte reaction. The DNA for the CDR3 is TGTGCCAGCAGTCTTCTTTCCGGACTAGCGGGAACCGACGAGCAGTACTTC. It is translated as CASSLLSGLAGTDEQYF.